This T cell receptor beta chain originates from a study of blood T cell repertoires in COVID-19. About the research overall: COVID-19 samples, acute and convalescent, were from the United States, Italy and Spain. T cells, B-cell-depleted T cells, or PBMCs supplied cDNA or gDNA.

Per the study methods: From reference gene primer amplification, estimates of nucleated cell counts were derived. TCRdb keeps only in-frame clones here, not all; method: immunoSEQ multiplex PCR. V and J calls plus clone size are reproduced from that table; the DNA served to infer D and trimming. Among under 350,000 clones listed, approximately 87% were seen once. The clonotype comes from a man between 60 and 75 years old who had recovered from COVID-19. Sequencing used peripheral blood.

The CDR3 spells CASSSPLGQGDYGYTF. The CDR3 DNA follows: TGTGCCAGCAGCTCCCCCCTAGGACAGGGCGACTATGGCTACACCTTC. The V gene is TRBV6-4, the J gene TRBJ1-2, with TRBD1 matching over 8 bases. Germline assignment: CDR1 MRHNA and CDR2 SNTAGT. With V trimmed by 6 bases and J by 3 bases, 12 bases remained unmatched. This CDR3 comprises 16 residues.